The next 16 T cell receptor beta chains were all read from a single sample in a study of T cell repertoires in cytomegalovirus infection. Using its own MiXCR run on the reads, TCRdb lists one record per CDR3 protein. The top ten clones hold more than 10% of a sample with hundreds of thousands of distinct CDR3 sequences, roughly 15% of them seen once. Specimen: PBMCs. All receptors derive from a human donor in good health (CMV status not recorded). Some clones in this sample may be carry-over from other donors' samples.

V gene TRBV10-3 combines with J gene TRBJ2-1; 7 positions agree with TRBD2. The CDR3 consists of 13 residues. Trimming removed 10 bases from V and 4 bases from J; junction bases left unmatched: 7. The germline V gene has CDR1 ENHRY and CDR2 SYGVKD. The DNA for the CDR3 is TGTGCCACCGGGGGACTAACTTACAATGAGCAGTTCTTC. This gives the protein CATGGLTYNEQFF.

CDR3 in DNA: TGTGCCAGCAGCCGGACAGGGCTAGCCAAAAACATTCAGTACTTC. Translated, it gives CASSRTGLAKNIQYF. This sequence joins TRBV27 and TRBJ2-4, with 8 bases aligning to TRBD1. Germline assignment: CDR1 MNHEY and CDR2 SMNVEV (reference sequence). Trimming cost V 6 bases and J 0 bases; bases outside gene matches: 4. The CDR3 length is 15 residues.

This clonotype was recorded many times. The chain has TRBV6-1 and TRBJ1-5; D might be TRBD1 (6 bases). The V gene's germline CDR1 is MNHNS and CDR2 SASEGT. The CDR3 totals 13 residues. V lost 10 bases to trimming and J lost 1 base, with 11 bases between them. The CDR3, as DNA: TGTGCCACCGGGGGGGCGAGCAATCAGCCCCAGCATTTT. Protein product: CATGGASNQPQHF.

This clonotype was seen at least ten times. This chain connects TRBV7-2 to TRBJ1-1; tentatively, D is TRBD1 (6 bases). V was cut by 1 base and J by 3 bases, with 15 bases left in between. CDR3 length: 16 residues. Per the germline V gene, CDR1 is SGHTA and CDR2 is FQGNSA. This chain's CDR3 is CASSLVARGWYTEAFF. CDR3 nucleotides: TGTGCCAGCAGCTTAGTGGCCAGGGGTTGGTACACTGAAGCTTTCTTT.

The J gene is TRBJ1-1, the V gene TRBV28; D is uncertain. With 5 bases removed from V and 2 bases from J, the gap between germline ends came to 9 bases. The CDR3 has 13 residues. Germline CDR1 reads MDHEN; CDR2 reads SYDVKM. CDR3 sequence (DNA): TGTGCCAGCAGTCCCCATGTAAACACTGAAGCTTTCTTT. Amino acid sequence: CASSPHVNTEAFF.

This chain connects TRBV20-1 to TRBJ2-7, with no clear D. Germline V CDR1 and CDR2: DFQATT, SNEGSKA (reference sequence). Trimming stripped 3 bases from V and 0 bases from J, with 15 bases between. The CDR3 contains 15 residues. CDR3 nucleotide sequence: TGCAGTGCTAGTGATGACTTGAGGAGCTCCTACGAGCAGTACTTC. It yields the protein CSASDDLRSSYEQYF.

This rearrangement joins TRBV19 to TRBJ1-2; D is perhaps TRBD1 (5 bases). The CDR3 consists of 14 residues. The V gene lost 5 bases and the J gene lost 8 bases, with 18 bases spanning the gap. Germline values: CDR1 LNHDA, CDR2 SQIVND (reference sequence). Written as DNA, the CDR3 is TGTGCCAGTAGTCCGAGTGGTGGGGCGATGGGCTACACCTTC. It is translated as CASSPSGGAMGYTF.

CDR3 loop: CASSYSGRGGYTEAFF. The DNA for the CDR3 is TGTGCCAGCAGTTACTCAGGGAGGGGAGGGTACACTGAAGCTTTCTTT. This rearrangement joins TRBV6-6 to TRBJ1-1; D may be TRBD1 (5 bases). Germline-derived CDR1 and CDR2 are MNHNY and SVGAGI (reference sequence). This CDR3 comprises 16 residues. Trimming pared 0 bases from V and 3 bases from J, leaving 14 bases between.

This clonotype appeared a few times. The chain combines TRBV7-2 with TRBJ2-3; 10 bases are shared with TRBD2. The junction had 6 bases not matched to a gene; V was cut back by 8 bases and J by 1 base. Germline values: CDR1 SGHTA, CDR2 FQGNSA. CDR3 length: 15 residues. The CDR3 is CASESLAGGTDTQYF. Written as DNA, the CDR3 is TGTGCCAGCGAGTCCCTAGCGGGGGGCACAGATACGCAGTATTTT. Full variable domain (remainder filled in from reference TRBV7-2 and TRBJ2-3): GAGVSQSPSNKVTEKGKDVELRCDPISGHTALYWYRQSLGQGLEFLIYFQGNSAPDKSGLPSDRFSAERTGGSVSTLTIQRTQQEDSAVYLCASESLAGGTDTQYFGPGTRLTVL.

This clonotype appeared many times. The rearrangement uses TRBV12-3 or TRBV12-4 and TRBJ2-2; D is ambiguous. Trimming took off 6 bases at V and 0 bases at J, with 14 bases between the two ends. The CDR3 sequence is 16 residues long. Here the CDR3 reads CASSPSETTNTGELFF. The CDR3 DNA follows: TGTGCCAGCAGCCCTTCTGAGACAACGAACACCGGGGAGCTGTTTTTT.

In its sample, this clonotype was seen a few times. The CDR3: CASSGPPSGQETQYF. For the CDR3, the DNA is TGTGCCAGCTCCGGTCCCCCTAGCGGTCAAGAGACCCAGTACTTC. The gene calls are TRBV28 and TRBJ2-5, with 7 nucleotides matching TRBD2. J was trimmed by 2 bases and V by 8 bases; bases with no gene match: 11. Per the germline V gene, CDR1 is MDHEN and CDR2 is SYDVKM. This CDR3 contains 15 residues.

The chain employs TRBV20-1 and TRBJ1-6; 7 bases line up with TRBD1. The CDR3 contains 13 residues. V trimming: 4 bases; J trimming: 7 bases; junction bases outside the gene matches: 4. Germline V gene sequence: CDR1 DFQATT, CDR2 SNEGSKA (reference sequence). DNA of the CDR3: TGCAGTGCTATGGGACAGTCAAATTCACCCCTCCACTTT. Its translation: CSAMGQSNSPLHF.

This clonotype showed up just a few times. The chain links TRBV10-3 to TRBJ2-7, with TRBD1 matching over 12 bases. CDR1 is ENHRY and CDR2 is SYGVKD in the germline V gene. The J segment lost 6 bases and the V segment lost 10 bases, leaving 10 bases of the junction unmatched. This CDR3 is built from 14 residues. The CDR3 loop reads CATDQGTGGPEQYF. The CDR3 DNA reads as TGTGCCACCGATCAAGGGACAGGGGGCCCCGAGCAGTACTTC.

There are many counts of this clonotype. This chain connects TRBV12-3 or TRBV12-4 to TRBJ2-7; tentatively, D is TRBD1 (5 bases). This CDR3 is built from 12 residues. Trimming took off 4 bases at V and 4 bases at J, with 8 bases between the two ends. As DNA, the CDR3 is TGTGCCAGCAGTTCCTCAGGGTACGAGCAGTACTTC. Translating it yields CASSSSGYEQYF.

This clonotype was seen a few times. The chain recombines TRBV4-3 with TRBJ2-3; 9 nucleotides line up with TRBD1. Germline V gives CDR1 LGHNA, CDR2 YSLEER. The CDR3 consists of 15 residues. J gave up 2 bases and V 3 bases, and 3 bases lay outside the gene matches. As DNA, the CDR3 is TGCGCCAGCAGCCAGACAGGGGGGGACACAGATACGCAGTATTTT. Translation gives CASSQTGGDTDTQYF.

The V and J genes are TRBV28 and TRBJ2-1; unclear D gene. The V and J ends lost 6 bases and 0 bases respectively, with 6 bases between them. This CDR3 is 13 amino acids long. Germline CDR1 MDHEN, CDR2 SYDVKM. CDR3 protein: CASRSSSYNEQFF. CDR3 bases: TGTGCCAGCAGGTCGAGCTCCTACAATGAGCAGTTCTTC.